These 19 T cell receptor beta chains share one sample of origin, sequenced in a study of blood T cells in healthy people across ages. A second PCR of 7 to 11 cycles used a sample-barcoded 5' primer and a J-beta primer mix. TCRdb itself ran the 5' RACE reads through MiXCR, one entry per CDR3 protein. Here the sample spans about 840,000 distinct CDR3 sequences, about 27% being singletons. These sequences were also reported in another study, on T cells of mothers and their children.

Source material: blood. These receptors came from a woman between 35 and 50 years old in good health.

This clonotype was seen ten or more times. The chain links TRBV20-1 to TRBJ2-5, with D tentatively TRBD1 or TRBD2 (7 bases each). Trimming left V 4 bases short and J 1 base short, with 16 bases between. Germline lookup yields CDR1 DFQATT and CDR2 SNEGSKA (reference sequence). CDR3 length: 15 amino acids. As DNA, the CDR3 is TGCAGTGCTAAGGGGGCCCCTAGCGGCCAAGAGACCCAGTACTTC. Residues: CSAKGAPSGQETQYF.

J is TRBJ2-5 and V is TRBV7-2; 11 bases align to TRBD2. J was trimmed by 9 bases and V by 5 bases; bases with no gene match: 17. Looked up from germline, CDR1 is SGHTA and CDR2 is FQGNSA. There are 17 residues in the CDR3. CDR3 sequence reads: CASSPRIGSSGGAAQYF. For the CDR3, the DNA is TGTGCCAGCAGCCCCCGAATCGGTAGTAGCGGGGGGGCAGCCCAGTACTTC.

As for this clonotype: A read error may be the cause here, since a much bigger clone is one base away. The chain couples TRBV7-2 to TRBJ2-5, with 9 bases lining up with TRBD2. The junction had 9 bases not matched to a gene; V was cut back by 2 bases and J by 11 bases. This CDR3 has 14 residues. Germline V lookup: CDR1 SGHTA, CDR2 FQGNSA. CDR3 amino acids: CASSLLAGYNEQYF. As DNA, the CDR3 is TGTGCCAGCAGCTTACTAGCGGGGTACAATGAGCAGTACTTC.

The V call is TRBV20-1, the J call TRBJ2-1; 15 bases map to TRBD2. V shed 6 bases and J 7 bases; nucleotides not matched to a gene: 4. Germline V gene data show CDR1 as DFQATT and CDR2 as SNEGSKA (reference sequence). The CDR3 spans 14 residues. The CDR3 sequence: CSAGLAGGGNEQFF. CDR3 nucleotide sequence: TGCAGTGCAGGACTAGCGGGGGGGGGTAATGAGCAGTTCTTC.

In this sample, this clonotype turned up a few times. The chain joins TRBV12-3 or TRBV12-4 to TRBJ2-1; 8 positions match TRBD1. The J call may be faulty, since TRBJ2-7 better matches the DNA end. The CDR3 has 13 residues. The CDR3 sequence is CASSPTGVGEQYF. CDR3 DNA: TGTGCCAGCAGCCCGACAGGGGTGGGCGAGCAGTACTTC.

In its sample, this clonotype was seen many times. The chain recombines TRBV6-4 with TRBJ2-6; 8 bases fit TRBD1. Losses at the gene ends were 4 bases for V and 1 base for J; bases not matched to a gene: 3. Looked up from germline, CDR1 is MRHNA and CDR2 is SNTAGT. The length of the CDR3 is 16 residues. For the CDR3, the DNA is TGTGCCAGCAGTGCCAGGACAGGGTCTGGGGCCAACGTCCTGACTTTC. Translating it yields CASSARTGSGANVLTF.

The chain combines TRBV2 with TRBJ2-1; 7 bases align to TRBD1. Looked up from germline, CDR1 is SNHLY and CDR2 is FYNNEI. V trimming: 2 bases; J trimming: 0 bases; junction bases outside the gene matches: 4. This CDR3 contains 16 residues. The CDR3 DNA follows: TGTGCCAGCAGTGAATTAAGGGGGCGCTCCTACAATGAGCAGTTCTTC. This encodes CASSELRGRSYNEQFF. The complete variable domain, with remaining parts taken from reference TRBV2 and TRBJ2-1, reads EPEVTQTPSHQVTQMGQEVILRCVPISNHLYFYWYRQILGQKVEFLVSFYNNEISEKSEIFDDQFSVERPDGSNFTLKIRSTKLEDSAMYFCASSELRGRSYNEQFFGPGTRLTVL.

A few counts support this clonotype. This chain connects TRBV6-2 or TRBV6-3 to TRBJ2-7, with 8 bases that match TRBD1. V lost 1 base and J lost 5; bases outside the gene matches: 7. This CDR3 comprises 15 residues. The germline V gene encodes CDR1 MNHEY and CDR2 SVGEGT. CDR3 amino acids: CASSYLQGALNEQYF. The DNA for the CDR3 is TGTGCCAGCAGTTACTTGCAGGGGGCGCTTAACGAGCAGTACTTC.

The gene calls are TRBV7-9 and TRBJ2-1, with D perhaps matching TRBD1 or TRBD2 (5 bases each). This CDR3 is built from 16 residues. Trimming removed 5 bases at V and 6 bases at J, with 20 bases between. Germline loops: CDR1 SEHNR, CDR2 FQNEAQ (reference sequence). The CDR3 region has the DNA TGTGCCAGCAGCCCCCAGGTGGCCGGGGCCCTCAATGAGCAGTTCTTC. Amino acid sequence: CASSPQVAGALNEQFF.

The gene calls are TRBV15 and TRBJ2-3; D may be TRBD1 (6 bases). The CDR3 contains 14 residues. Germline CDR1 and CDR2: LNHNV and YYDKDF (reference sequence). The V end lost 5 bases, the J end lost 5 bases, and 14 bases lay between the germline ends. The CDR3 DNA reads as TGTGCCACCAGCCGATCCCTCAGGGGAGATACGCAGTATTTT. Protein product: CATSRSLRGDTQYF.

Regarding this clonotype: The CDR3 does not close with the conserved phenylalanine or tryptophan, likely indicating a read error. V is TRBV7-2 and J is TRBJ2-1; weak D call: TRBD2 (6 bases). The germline CDR1 and CDR2 sequences are SGHTA and FQGNSA. V gave up 3 bases and J gave up 0 bases, with 9 bases separating them. This CDR3 has 15 residues. The CDR3 sequence is CASSLAGSSYNEQFV. CDR3 sequence (DNA): TGTGCCAGCAGCTTGGCGGGGAGCTCCTACAATGAGCAGTTCGTC.

At least ten counts were recorded for this clonotype. The chain recombines TRBV12-3 or TRBV12-4 with TRBJ2-1; 7 bases fit TRBD2. The CDR3 spans 16 residues. With V trimmed by 3 bases and J by 8 bases, 13 bases remained unmatched. CDR3 loop: CASSFTLGGKGDEQFF. The CDR3 coding sequence is TGTGCCAGCAGTTTCACTTTGGGGGGGAAGGGCGATGAGCAGTTCTTC.

Of note for this clonotype: One junction end disagrees with the germline gene, perhaps due to a read error. V usage is TRBV28 and J usage is TRBJ2-7; D is unresolved. The length of the CDR3 is 11 residues. The germline gives CDR1 MDHEN, CDR2 SYDVKM. In DNA form, the CDR3 reads TGTGCCAGAAGTTTGAGACGGGAGCAGTACTTC. Translating it yields CARSLRREQYF.

This clonotype was observed a few times. The chain links TRBV7-9 to TRBJ2-4; weak D call: TRBD1 (5 bases). Deletions cut 5 bases from V and 15 bases from J, with 26 bases between. Germline CDR1 SEHNR, CDR2 FQNEAQ (reference sequence). The CDR3 length is 15 residues. The CDR3 reads CASSQTDSQAYERYF. The CDR3 nucleotides are TGTGCCAGCAGCCAGACTGACAGCCAAGCCTACGAGCGGTACTTC. The whole variable domain, remainder taken from reference TRBV7-9 and TRBJ2-4, is DTGVSQNPRHKITKRGQNVTFRCDPISEHNRLYWYRQTLGQGPEFLTYFQNEAQLEKSRLLSDRFSAERPKGSFSTLEIQRTEQGDSAMYLCASSQTDSQAYERYFGAGTRLSVL.

The chain joins TRBV7-2 to TRBJ1-2; 8 nucleotides match TRBD1. V gave up 2 bases and J gave up 8 bases; unmatched junction bases: 10. The V gene's germline CDR1 is SGHTA and CDR2 FQGNSA. The CDR3 contains 15 residues. CDR3 sequence (DNA): TGTGCCAGCAGCTTAAGGGGTACAGGGGGTAGGGGCTACACCTTC. This translates into CASSLRGTGGRGYTF. Based on the CDR3 plus reference TRBV7-2 and TRBJ1-2, the full variable domain is GAGVSQSPSNKVTEKGKDVELRCDPISGHTALYWYRQSLGQGLEFLIYFQGNSAPDKSGLPSDRFSAERTGGSVSTLTIQRTQQEDSAVYLCASSLRGTGGRGYTFGSGTRLTVV.

Note on this clonotype: At one of its ends the junction is not consistent with the germline gene, which may arise from a read error. This chain connects TRBV7-9 to TRBJ2-5, with D unresolved. Judging by the DNA end, TRBJ2-7 fits better; the J call may be wrong. The CDR3 is 13 amino acids. Germline assignment: CDR1 SEHNR and CDR2 FQNEAQ (reference sequence). As DNA, the CDR3 is TGTACCAGCAGCTTTTCCAGAACGGACGAGCAGTACTTC. Residues: CTSSFSRTDEQYF.

As regards this clonotype: One base away lies a much larger clone, so this may be a sequencing read error. This chain links TRBV24-1 with TRBJ2-7, with D tentatively TRBD1 (6 bases). The better agreement between TRBJ2-5 and the DNA end casts doubt on the J call. The germline gives CDR1 KGHDR, CDR2 SFDVKD. The CDR3 runs 15 residues. The CDR3 nucleotides are TGTGCCACCAGTGAAGCCGGGACAAGCGAGGAGACCCAGTACTTC. Translating gives CATSEAGTSEETQYF.

The chain links TRBV10-3 to TRBJ2-7, with TRBD1 identical over 9 bases. The germline V gene has CDR1 ENHRY and CDR2 SYGVKD. This CDR3 is built from 16 residues. J lost 3 bases, V lost 3 bases, and 9 bases had no gene match. The CDR3 DNA reads TGTGCCATCAGTGACCCCTCCGGGACAGGGATCTACGAGCAGTACTTC. Translation gives CAISDPSGTGIYEQYF.

In its sample, this clonotype was seen many times. The chain is built from TRBV5-1 and TRBJ2-3; D remains unclear. The CDR3 has 15 amino acids. Germline V gives CDR1 SGHRS, CDR2 YFSETQ. With 3 bases removed from V and 3 bases from J, the gap between germline ends came to 14 bases. CDR3 in DNA: TGCGCCAGCAGCTCAACCCTTACGATTACAGATACGCAGTATTTT. Translated: CASSSTLTITDTQYF.